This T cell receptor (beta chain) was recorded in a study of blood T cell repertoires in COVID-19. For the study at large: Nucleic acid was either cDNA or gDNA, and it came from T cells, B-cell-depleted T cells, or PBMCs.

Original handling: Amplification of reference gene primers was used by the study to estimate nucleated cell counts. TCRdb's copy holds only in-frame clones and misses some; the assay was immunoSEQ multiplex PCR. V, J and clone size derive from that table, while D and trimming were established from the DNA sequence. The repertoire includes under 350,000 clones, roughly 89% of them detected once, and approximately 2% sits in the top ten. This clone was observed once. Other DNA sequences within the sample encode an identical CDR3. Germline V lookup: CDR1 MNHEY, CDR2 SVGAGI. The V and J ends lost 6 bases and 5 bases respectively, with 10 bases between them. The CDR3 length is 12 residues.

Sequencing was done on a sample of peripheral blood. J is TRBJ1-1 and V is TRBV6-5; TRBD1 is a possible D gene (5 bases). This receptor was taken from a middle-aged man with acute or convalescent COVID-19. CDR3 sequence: CASSRGGTEAFF. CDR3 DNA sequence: TGTGCCAGCAGCCGGGGGGGAACTGAAGCTTTCTTT.